This T cell receptor beta chain was obtained from a study of T cell changes during pregnancy in multiple sclerosis. Some clones are missing from TCRdb's copy, which holds only in-frame ones; the method was immunoSEQ multiplex PCR. This sample has roughly 63,000 clones, with 93% found just once. This clone was recorded once. The CDR3 extends over 15 amino acids. J was trimmed by 5 bases and V by 0 bases; bases with no gene match: 4. Germline V gene data show CDR1 as MNHEY and CDR2 as SVGAGI. Sequenced here: CD8+ T cells from peripheral blood mononuclear cells, sampled in the second trimester of pregnancy. This receptor was taken from a female donor with multiple sclerosis, enrolled in a pregnancy study. The rearrangement links TRBV6-5 to TRBJ2-1; 7 nucleotides agree with TRBD1. The CDR3 nucleotides are TGTGCCAGCAGTTACTCCGAGACAGGGAACAATGAGCAGTTCTTC. Protein sequence: CASSYSETGNNEQFF.